These 19 T cell receptor beta chains were sequenced from one sample in a study of blood T cell repertoires in COVID-19. Some clones are missing from TCRdb's copy, which holds only in-frame ones; the method was immunoSEQ multiplex PCR. Of 300,000 to 400,000 clones in the sample, 80% to 90% are singletons; the top ten hold more than 5%. Sample: PBMCs or T cells enriched from blood (not recorded which). These receptors came from a man aged 30-40 years who had recovered from COVID-19.

In DNA form, the CDR3 reads TGTGCCATCCAACCCGGGACCGGGGAGCTGTTTTTT. Translating gives CAIQPGTGELFF. The chain links TRBV10-3 to TRBJ2-2; no reliable D call. Germline CDR1 ENHRY, CDR2 SYGVKD. V lost 8 bases, J lost 5 bases, and 9 bases lay in between. The CDR3 consists of 12 residues.

The rearrangement joins TRBV19 to TRBJ2-3; 8 nucleotides line up with TRBD1. The V gene's germline CDR1 is LNHDA and CDR2 SQIVND (reference sequence). The junction had 10 bases not matched to a gene; V was cut back by 3 bases and J by 2 bases. The CDR3 loop spans 17 amino acids. CDR3 nucleotide sequence: TGTGCCAGTAGTATGGACCGGGACAGGTGGGACACAGATACGCAGTATTTT. Translation gives CASSMDRDRWDTDTQYF. Combining the CDR3 with reference TRBV19 and TRBJ2-3 gives the whole variable domain DGGITQSPKYLFRKEGQNVTLSCEQNLNHDAMYWYRQDPGQGLRLIYYSQIVNDFQKGDIAEGYSVSREKKESFPLTVTSAQKNPTAFYLCASSMDRDRWDTDTQYFGPGTRLTVL.

The chain combines TRBV7-8 with TRBJ1-5, with D maybe TRBD1 (6 bases). V lost 3 bases to trimming and J lost 4 bases, with 10 bases between them. This CDR3 is 14 amino acids long. Germline CDR1 and CDR2: SGHVS and FQNEAQ. The chain's CDR3 is CASSLTGQNQPQHF. The CDR3 region has the DNA TGTGCCAGCAGCTTGACAGGCCAAAATCAGCCCCAGCATTTT.

The chain is built from TRBV5-6 and TRBJ2-1; D gene uncertain. Trimming pared 4 bases from V and 7 bases from J, leaving 9 bases between. CDR3 size: 12 residues. CDR1 and CDR2 (germline): SGHDT, YYEEEE. DNA of the CDR3: TGTGCCAGCAGCCTTAGCTGGAATGAGCAGTTCTTC. Translation: CASSLSWNEQFF.

V and J are TRBV19 and TRBJ1-2, with 12 nucleotides matching TRBD1. The V segment lost 10 bases and the J segment 4 bases; nucleotides outside the gene matches: 10. The CDR3 has 15 residues. Germline assignment: CDR1 LNHDA and CDR2 SQIVND (reference sequence). CDR3 loop: CAIQGTGGAGYGYTF. In nucleotides, the CDR3 is TGTGCCATTCAGGGGACAGGGGGCGCCGGCTATGGCTACACCTTC.

In DNA form, the CDR3 reads TGCGCCAGCAGCTTGGTCGACAGTACAGATACGCAGTATTTT. Its protein is CASSLVDSTDTQYF. This rearrangement joins TRBV5-1 to TRBJ2-3, with a tentative D call TRBD1 (5 bases). V was pared by 0 bases and J by 3 bases, with 8 bases between. Germline V gives CDR1 SGHRS, CDR2 YFSETQ. CDR3 length: 14 amino acids.

The chain uses TRBV6-5 and TRBJ1-2, with 10 bases aligning to TRBD1. The V gene end was trimmed by 7 bases and the J gene end by 7 bases; junction bases not matched to a gene: 6. This CDR3 spans 13 amino acids. Germline CDR1 is MNHEY and CDR2 is SVGAGI. This CDR3 is CASTRQGAAGYTF. The CDR3 DNA reads as TGTGCCAGCACACGACAGGGGGCTGCTGGCTACACCTTC.

The rearrangement joins TRBV27 to TRBJ2-7; 7 bases fit TRBD1. Germline V lookup: CDR1 MNHEY, CDR2 SMNVEV (reference sequence). The V gene end was trimmed by 6 bases and the J gene end by 1 base; junction bases not matched to a gene: 9. CDR3 length: 15 amino acids. CDR3 loop: CASSMRDRASYEQYF. CDR3 coding DNA: TGTGCCAGCAGCATGAGAGACAGGGCGTCCTACGAGCAGTACTTC.

This clone appeared once. V usage is TRBV2 and J usage is TRBJ2-2; a possible D gene is TRBD2 (5 bases). CDR1 is SNHLY, CDR2 FYNNEI, per germline. The CDR3 runs to 13 residues. V was pared by 6 bases and J by 5 bases, with 10 bases between. This CDR3 is CASRETSTGELFF. CDR3 in DNA: TGTGCCAGCAGGGAAACTAGTACCGGGGAGCTGTTTTTT.

This chain links TRBV2 with TRBJ2-5; D gene uncertain. The CDR3 totals 13 residues. Per the germline V gene, CDR1 is SNHLY and CDR2 is FYNNEI. The germline V and J ends were trimmed by 1 base and 4 bases, with 7 bases remaining between them. In nucleotides, the CDR3 is TGTGCCAGCAGTGAAGATCCGGGAGAGACCCAGTACTTC. Its protein is CASSEDPGETQYF.

J is TRBJ1-1 and V is TRBV2, with 7 bases fitting TRBD1. The V gene's germline CDR1 is SNHLY and CDR2 FYNNEI. V lost 6 bases to trimming and J lost 2 bases; unmatched junction nucleotides: 6. The CDR3 has 14 amino acids. The CDR3 DNA sequence: TGTGCCAGCAGCACAGGGGCCCTTAACACTGAAGCTTTCTTT. Translating gives CASSTGALNTEAFF.

The chain links TRBV11-2 to TRBJ1-2, with a possible D match to TRBD1 (6 bases). This CDR3 spans 14 amino acids. Germline V gene lookup returns CDR1 SGHAT and CDR2 FQNNGV. Trimming took off 6 bases at V and 4 bases at J, with 15 bases between the two ends. Here the CDR3 DNA reads TGTGCCAGCAGTTGGGACAAAAACGCCTATGGCTACACCTTC. This sequence encodes CASSWDKNAYGYTF. The full variable domain, completed using reference TRBV11-2 and TRBJ1-2, is EAGVAQSPRYKIIEKRQSVAFWCNPISGHATLYWYQQILGQGPKLLIQFQNNGVVDDSQLPKDRFSAERLKGVDSTLKIQPAKLEDSAVYLCASSWDKNAYGYTFGSGTRLTVV.

The V gene is TRBV11-1, the J gene TRBJ2-3; TRBD1 matches at 7 bases. V was clipped by 5 bases and J by 3 bases; unmatched bases: 5. CDR1 and CDR2 (germline): SGHAT, FQDESV (reference sequence). The length of the CDR3 is 14 residues. CDR3 DNA: TGTGCCAGCAGCGTGACAGGGCTAACAGATACGCAGTATTTT. Residues: CASSVTGLTDTQYF.

DNA of the CDR3: TGCGCCAGCAGTCGTTCCCGGGGGAACGAGCAGTACTTC. Its translation: CASSRSRGNEQYF. The J gene is TRBJ2-7, the V gene TRBV10-1, with a possible D match to TRBD2 (6 bases). CDR3 length: 13 residues. Trimming removed 5 bases at V and 5 bases at J, with 13 bases between. Germline loops: CDR1 WNHNN, CDR2 SYGVQD (reference sequence).

The rearrangement links TRBV5-4 to TRBJ1-4; tentatively, D is TRBD1 (5 bases). CDR1 is SGHNT, CDR2 YYREEE, per germline (reference sequence). V was pared by 1 base and J by 1 base, with 8 bases between. The CDR3 extends over 15 amino acids. CDR3 protein: CASSLQGETNEKLFF. Written as DNA, the CDR3 is TGTGCCAGCAGCTTGCAAGGGGAAACTAATGAAAAACTGTTTTTT.

The chain combines TRBV5-1 with TRBJ2-1; tentative D call: TRBD1 (6 bases). The CDR3 extends over 13 amino acids. Germline assignment: CDR1 SGHRS and CDR2 YFSETQ. The V gene lost 2 bases and the J gene lost 6 bases, with 9 bases spanning the gap. CDR3 region: CASSFVGGNEQFF. Written as DNA, the CDR3 is TGCGCCAGCAGCTTTGTAGGGGGCAATGAGCAGTTCTTC.

CDR3 nucleotides: TGTGCCAGCAGCGACATGTCTCAGCCCCAGCATTTT. Its protein is CASSDMSQPQHF. The V gene is TRBV6-2 or TRBV6-3, the J gene TRBJ1-5; D gene ambiguous. Germline CDR1 is MNHEY and CDR2 is SVGEGT. The CDR3 contains 12 residues. Trimming took off 6 bases at V and 6 bases at J, with 9 bases between the two ends.

This rearrangement joins TRBV6-5 to TRBJ1-6; 9 nucleotides align to TRBD1. There are 15 residues in the CDR3. The V and J ends lost 6 bases and 9 bases, in that order; junction bases with no gene match: 9. Germline CDR1 is MNHEY and CDR2 is SVGAGI. This CDR3 is CASSLRQGGSSPLHF. The CDR3 bases are TGTGCCAGCAGCTTAAGACAGGGGGGGAGTTCACCCCTCCACTTT.

The V call is TRBV12-3 or TRBV12-4, the J call TRBJ2-1; maybe TRBD2 (6 bases). V was clipped by 6 bases and J by 10 bases, with 10 bases between them. The CDR3 loop spans 11 amino acids. As DNA, the CDR3 is TGTGCCAGCAGAAGTGGGGGGGAGCAGTTCTTC. Protein: CASRSGGEQFF.